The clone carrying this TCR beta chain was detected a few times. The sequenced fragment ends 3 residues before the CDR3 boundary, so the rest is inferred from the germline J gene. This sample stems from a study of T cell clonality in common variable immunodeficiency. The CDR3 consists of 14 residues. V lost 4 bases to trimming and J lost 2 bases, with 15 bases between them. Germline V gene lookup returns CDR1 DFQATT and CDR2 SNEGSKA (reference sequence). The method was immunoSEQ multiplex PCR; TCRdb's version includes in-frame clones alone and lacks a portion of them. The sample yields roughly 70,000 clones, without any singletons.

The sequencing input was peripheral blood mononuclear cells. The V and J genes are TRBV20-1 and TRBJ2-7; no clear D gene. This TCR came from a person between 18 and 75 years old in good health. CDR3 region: CSATVPWSTYEQYF. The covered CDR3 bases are TGCAGTGCTACAGTACCTTGGTCGACCTACGAG.